The entry below gives a single TCR beta chain sequence along with its context. Its specificity is unknown. Through a sample-barcoded 5' primer and a J-beta primer mix, a second PCR was run for roughly 6 to 11 cycles. Via MiXCR, TCRdb re-called the 5' RACE reads, giving one row per CDR3 protein. The data hold some 750,000 distinct CDR3 sequences, with about 24% observed a single time. This specimen comes from a study of blood T cells in healthy people across ages. Study-level results: Expanded clonotype shifts may have been confounded, as the donors had an unknown CMV status.

Per the germline V gene, CDR1 is SQVTM and CDR2 is ANQGSEA. There are 11 residues in the CDR3. The V end was cut by 6 bases, the J end by 2 bases, with 7 bases between. The sample consisted of blood. The chain carries TRBV29-1 and TRBJ1-1; tentative D call: TRBD1 (5 bases). The source is a man between 65 and 79 years old in good health. The CDR3 spells CSVRDNTEAFF. CDR3 nucleotide sequence: TGCAGCGTCCGGGACAACACTGAAGCTTTCTTT.